The 9 T cell receptor beta chains below all came from one sample that was sequenced in a study of cytomegalovirus exposure and HLA in healthy donors. In the PCR, 60 Vbeta and 13 Jbeta primers were used. Produced via immunoSEQ multiplex PCR; TCRdb's table is partial and in-frame only. The sample has about 94,000 clones; approximately 7.1% are singletons. Sequenced material: PBMCs. Receptors were obtained from a man aged 45-60 years in good health and CMV-seronegative.

This clone was detected a few times. The chain has TRBV6-1 and TRBJ1-1; D is perhaps TRBD1 (5 bases). The length of the CDR3 is 15 residues. V was trimmed by 1 base and J by 4 bases, leaving 13 bases between them. CDR1 MNHNS and CDR2 SASEGT come from the germline V gene. The CDR3 loop reads CASSEGAGWGTEAFF. The CDR3 DNA is TGTGCCAGCAGTGAAGGGGCAGGGTGGGGCACTGAAGCTTTCTTT.

This clone was counted between two and nine times. J is TRBJ2-1 and V is TRBV10-3; tentatively, D is TRBD1 (6 bases). This CDR3 spans 12 amino acids. Germline V CDR1 and CDR2: ENHRY, SYGVKD. V lost 6 bases to trimming and J lost 7 bases, with 10 bases between them. The CDR3: CAISPRGNEQFF. The DNA of the CDR3 is TGTGCCATCAGCCCCAGGGGAAATGAGCAGTTCTTC.

This clone turned up a few times. As DNA, the CDR3 is TGTGCCAGCAGCTTATCCGGGACTTCGGGGGATGAGCAGTTCTTC. The encoded protein is CASSLSGTSGDEQFF. This chain connects TRBV7-3 to TRBJ2-1; the D gene is possibly TRBD2 (6 bases). Per germline, CDR1 SGHTA and CDR2 FQGTGA. Deletions cut 2 bases from V and 8 bases from J, with 16 bases between. There are 15 residues in the CDR3.

The chain has TRBV6-4 and TRBJ2-1, with 13 nucleotides matching TRBD2. The germline CDR1 and CDR2 sequences are MRHNA and SNTAGT. The V and J ends lost 5 bases and 9 bases, in that order; junction bases with no gene match: 4. The CDR3 extends over 14 amino acids. The CDR3 DNA is TGTGCCAGCAGTTGGACTAGCGGGGGTGGTGAGCAGTTCTTC. Protein sequence: CASSWTSGGGEQFF.

The chain recombines TRBV10-1 with TRBJ2-1; TRBD1 might be the D (6 bases). CDR3 size: 13 residues. CDR1 and CDR2 (germline): WNHNN, SYGVQD (reference sequence). V shed 2 bases and J shed 8 bases, with 10 bases lying between them. DNA for the CDR3: TGCGCCAGCAGTGAGATAGGGGGATATGAGCAGTTCTTC. Its protein product is CASSEIGGYEQFF.

This chain uses TRBV28 with TRBJ1-2, with D hard to call. The germline CDR1 and CDR2 sequences are MDHEN and SYDVKM. V was pared by 8 bases and J by 7 bases, with 23 bases between. The CDR3 loop spans 15 amino acids. The CDR3: CASESLGGSLRGYTF. Written as DNA, the CDR3 is TGTGCCAGCGAATCCCTGGGAGGGTCCCTTCGTGGCTACACCTTC.

The chain employs TRBV30 and TRBJ1-3, with D uncertain. Germline V gene lookup returns CDR1 GTSNPN and CDR2 SVGIG (reference sequence). The CDR3 spans 14 residues. The V and J ends lost 2 bases and 0 bases respectively, with 8 bases between them. The DNA of the CDR3 is TGTGCCTGGAGTCGACTGATCTCTGGAAACACCATATATTTT. Protein: CAWSRLISGNTIYF.

This clone was found a few times. This chain connects TRBV7-2 to TRBJ2-3; D call uncertain. This CDR3 comprises 14 residues. With 3 bases removed from V and 5 bases from J, the gap between germline ends came to 12 bases. Germline CDR1 and CDR2: SGHTA and FQGNSA. The CDR3 reads CASSFDLVKDTQYF. CDR3 bases: TGTGCCAGCAGCTTTGACCTAGTCAAAGATACGCAGTATTTT.

Concerning this clone itself: This is likely an artifact of a read error, given a far larger clone one base away. The genes are TRBV15 and TRBJ2-1, with 7 nucleotides matching TRBD1. Germline V CDR1 and CDR2: LNHNV, YYDKDF (reference sequence). With 3 bases clipped from V and 7 bases from J, the junction kept 3 bases outside the gene matches. The CDR3 sequence is 13 residues long. The chain's CDR3 is CATSRQGENEQFF. CDR3 sequence (DNA): TGTGCCACCAGCAGGCAGGGGGAAAATGAGCAGTTCTTC. The full variable domain, its missing parts supplied by reference TRBV15 and TRBJ2-1, is DAMVIQNPRYQVTQFGKPVTLSCSQTLNHNVMYWYQQKSSQAPKLLFHYYDKDFNNEADTPDNFQSRRPNTSFCFLDIRSPGLGDTAMYLCATSRQGENEQFFGPGTRLTVL.